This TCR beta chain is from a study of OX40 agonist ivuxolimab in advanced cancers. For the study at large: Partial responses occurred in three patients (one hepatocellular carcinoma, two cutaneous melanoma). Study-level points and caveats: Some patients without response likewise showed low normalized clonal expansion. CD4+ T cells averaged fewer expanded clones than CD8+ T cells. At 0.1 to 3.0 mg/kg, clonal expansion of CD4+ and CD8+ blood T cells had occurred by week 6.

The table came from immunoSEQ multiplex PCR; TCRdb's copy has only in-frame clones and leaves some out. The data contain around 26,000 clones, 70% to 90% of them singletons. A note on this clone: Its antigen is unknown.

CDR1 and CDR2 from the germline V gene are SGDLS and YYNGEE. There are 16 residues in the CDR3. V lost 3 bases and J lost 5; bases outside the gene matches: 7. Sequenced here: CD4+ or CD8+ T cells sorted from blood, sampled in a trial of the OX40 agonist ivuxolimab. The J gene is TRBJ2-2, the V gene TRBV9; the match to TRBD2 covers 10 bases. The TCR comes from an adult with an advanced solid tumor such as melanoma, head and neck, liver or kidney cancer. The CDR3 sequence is CASSESTSGKTGELFF. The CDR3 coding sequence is TGTGCCAGCAGCGAAAGTACTAGCGGGAAGACCGGGGAGCTGTTTTTT.